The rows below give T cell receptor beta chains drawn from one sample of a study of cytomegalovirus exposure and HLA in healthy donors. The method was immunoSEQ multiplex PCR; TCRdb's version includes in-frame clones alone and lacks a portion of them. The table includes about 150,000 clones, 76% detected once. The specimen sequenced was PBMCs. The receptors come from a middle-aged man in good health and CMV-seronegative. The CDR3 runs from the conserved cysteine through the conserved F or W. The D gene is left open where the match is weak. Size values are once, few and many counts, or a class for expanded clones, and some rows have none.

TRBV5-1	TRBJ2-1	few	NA	CASSLVSRNEQFF	TGCGCCAGCAGCTTGGTCTCGAGGAATGAGCAGTTCTTC
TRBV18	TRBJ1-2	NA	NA	CASSPRVEGGDGYTF	TGTGCCAGCTCACCACGGGTCGAAGGGGGAGATGGCTACACCTTC
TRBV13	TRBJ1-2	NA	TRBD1	CASSLTGTGANYGYTF	TGTGCCAGCAGCTTAACCGGGACAGGAGCTAACTATGGCTACACCTTC
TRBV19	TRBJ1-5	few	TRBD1	CASQDRRNQPQHF	TGTGCCAGCCAGGACAGGCGCAATCAGCCCCAGCATTTT
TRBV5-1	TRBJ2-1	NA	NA	CASSFGGGGSYNEQFF	TGCGCCAGCAGCTTTGGGGGCGGGGGATCCTACAATGAGCAGTTCTTC
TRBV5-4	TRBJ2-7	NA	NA	CASAGGDHYEQYF	TGTGCCAGCGCTGGAGGGGACCACTACGAGCAGTACTTC
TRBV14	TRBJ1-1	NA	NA	CASSWVLTGTEAFF	TGTGCCAGCAGCTGGGTCCTCACGGGCACTGAAGCTTTCTTT
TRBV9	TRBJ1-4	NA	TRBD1	CASSFRDRETEKLFF	TGTGCCAGCAGCTTCCGGGACAGGGAAACGGAAAAACTGTTTTTT
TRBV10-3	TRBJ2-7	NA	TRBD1	CAISDSTDRVGEQYF	TGTGCCATCAGTGACTCAACGGACAGGGTTGGTGAGCAGTACTTC
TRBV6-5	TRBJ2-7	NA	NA	CASSYSAIGVSYEQYF	TGTGCCAGCAGTTACTCGGCCATCGGGGTGTCCTACGAGCAGTACTTC
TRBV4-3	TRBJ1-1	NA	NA	CASSQEVGGGITEAFF	TGCGCCAGCAGCCAAGAAGTGGGAGGGGGGATCACTGAAGCTTTCTTT
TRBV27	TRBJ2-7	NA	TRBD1	CASSLGQGSYEQYF	TGTGCCAGCAGTTTGGGACAGGGATCCTACGAGCAGTACTTC
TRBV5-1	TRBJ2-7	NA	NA	CASSLVVGLAYEQYF	TGCGCCAGCAGCTTGGTTGTCGGGCTAGCCTACGAGCAGTACTTC
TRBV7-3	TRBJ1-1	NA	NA	CASSSWANTEAFF	TGTGCCAGCAGCTCTTGGGCGAACACTGAAGCTTTCTTT
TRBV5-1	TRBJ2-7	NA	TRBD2	CASSLGTSSFYEQYF	TGCGCCAGCAGCTTGGGGACTAGCTCTTTCTACGAGCAGTACTTC
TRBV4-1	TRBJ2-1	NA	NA	CASSQGDSYNEQFF	TGCGCCAGCAGCCAAGGGGACTCTTACAATGAGCAGTTCTTC
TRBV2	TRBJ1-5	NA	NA	CASSEGGAYNQPQHF	TGTGCCAGCAGTGAAGGGGGCGCATACAATCAGCCCCAGCATTTT
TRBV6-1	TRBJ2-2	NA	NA	CVGEGGTGELFF	TGCGTAGGGGAAGGGGGCACCGGGGAGCTGTTTTTT
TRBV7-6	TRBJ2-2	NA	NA	CASSHPTFTGELFF	TGTGCCAGCAGCCACCCGACATTCACCGGGGAGCTGTTTTTT
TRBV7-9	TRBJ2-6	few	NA	CASSFRSLGANVLTF	TGTGCCAGCAGTTTCAGGTCTCTCGGGGCCAACGTCCTGACTTTC
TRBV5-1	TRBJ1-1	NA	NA	CASSLAESPNLLLF	TGCGCCAGCAGCTTGGCCGAGAGCCCTAACCTTTTGCTCTTT
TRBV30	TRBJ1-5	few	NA	CAWSVGGASNQPQHF	TGTGCCTGGAGTGTAGGTGGGGCGAGCAATCAGCCCCAGCATTTT
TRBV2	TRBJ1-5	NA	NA	CASSETGIQPQHF	TGTGCCAGCAGTGAAACCGGGATTCAGCCCCAGCATTTT
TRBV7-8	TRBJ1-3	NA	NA	CASSYQSRSSGNTIYF	TGTGCCAGCAGTTACCAAAGTCGTAGCTCTGGAAACACCATATATTTT
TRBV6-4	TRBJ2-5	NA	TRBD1	CASSDTAWTGGETQYF	TGTGCCAGCAGTGATACCGCTTGGACAGGGGGCGAGACCCAGTACTTC
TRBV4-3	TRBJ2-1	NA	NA	CASSQDSAGAEQFF	TGCGCCAGCAGCCAAGATTCGGCAGGCGCTGAGCAGTTCTTC
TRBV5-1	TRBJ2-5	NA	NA	CASSSGHTGETQYF	TGCGCCAGCAGCTCGGGACACACAGGGGAGACCCAGTACTTC
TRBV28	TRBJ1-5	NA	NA	CASSFGGRVTYSNQPQHF	TGTGCCAGCAGTTTCGGAGGGAGGGTTACTTACTCCAATCAGCCCCAGCATTTT
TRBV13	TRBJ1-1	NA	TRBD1	CASSPPTGGRWVTEAFF	TGTGCCAGCAGCCCGCCGACAGGGGGAAGGTGGGTCACTGAAGCTTTCTTT
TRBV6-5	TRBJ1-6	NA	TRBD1	CASSYGRQGIALHF	TGTGCCAGCAGTTACGGCCGACAGGGGATCGCCCTCCACTTT
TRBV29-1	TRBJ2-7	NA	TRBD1	CSALNSGRDSTSYEQYF	TGCAGCGCCTTGAATTCCGGACGGGACAGCACCTCCTACGAGCAGTACTTC
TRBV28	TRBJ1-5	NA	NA	CASSPQGGSGQPQHF	TGTGCCAGCAGTCCCCAGGGAGGAAGCGGTCAGCCCCAGCATTTT
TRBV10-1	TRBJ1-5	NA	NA	CAAVGGEGNQPQHF	TGCGCCGCCGTGGGTGGCGAGGGCAATCAGCCCCAGCATTTT
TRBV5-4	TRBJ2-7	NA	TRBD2	CASSLASGGPTYEQYF	TGTGCCAGCAGCTTGGCCAGCGGGGGGCCCACCTACGAGCAGTACTTC
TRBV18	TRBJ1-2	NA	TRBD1	CASSPRTGQNYGYTF	TGTGCCAGCTCACCACGGACAGGGCAAAACTATGGCTACACCTTC
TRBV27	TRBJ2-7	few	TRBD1	CASGGQGLYEQYF	TGTGCCAGCGGGGGACAGGGCCTCTACGAGCAGTACTTC
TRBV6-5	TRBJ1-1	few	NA	CASSFQTEMNTEAFF	TGTGCCAGCAGTTTTCAGACAGAGATGAACACTGAAGCTTTCTTT
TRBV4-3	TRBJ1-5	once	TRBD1	CASSQVYSGGANQPQHF	TGCGCCAGCAGCCAAGTTTACTCAGGGGGTGCGAATCAGCCCCAGCATTTT
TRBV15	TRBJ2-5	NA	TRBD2	CASAASGSRETQYF	TGTGCCTCGGCGGCTAGCGGGAGTAGAGAGACCCAGTACTTC
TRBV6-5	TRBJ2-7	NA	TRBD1	CASSPTGFEQYF	TGTGCCAGCAGCCCGACAGGGTTCGAGCAGTACTTC
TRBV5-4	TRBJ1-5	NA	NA	CASSLRGGHQPQHF	TGTGCCAGCAGCCTAAGGGGAGGCCATCAGCCCCAGCATTTT
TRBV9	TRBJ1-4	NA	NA	CASSVSGQGGEKLFF	TGTGCCAGCAGCGTAAGCGGGCAGGGTGGAGAAAAACTGTTTTTT
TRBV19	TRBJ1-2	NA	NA	CASSPRSGSSGYTF	TGTGCCAGTAGTCCCCGTTCAGGGTCGAGCGGCTACACCTTC
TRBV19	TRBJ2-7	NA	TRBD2	CASTSGGANLHEQYF	TGTGCCAGTACTAGCGGGGGGGCCAACCTTCACGAGCAGTACTTC
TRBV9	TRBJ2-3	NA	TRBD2	CASSSSWASLGGTSTDTQYF	TGTGCCAGCAGCAGCTCGTGGGCCTCTCTCGGGGGGACTTCCACAGATACGCAGTATTTT
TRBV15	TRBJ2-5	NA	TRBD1	CATSGWTGREGETQYF	TGTGCCACCAGCGGTTGGACAGGCCGTGAAGGAGAGACCCAGTACTTC
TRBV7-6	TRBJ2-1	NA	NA	CASSGPGDNEQFF	TGTGCCAGCAGCGGACCCGGGGACAATGAGCAGTTCTTC
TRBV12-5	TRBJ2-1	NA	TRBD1	CASGWDSYNEQFF	TGTGCTAGTGGTTGGGACAGCTACAATGAGCAGTTCTTC
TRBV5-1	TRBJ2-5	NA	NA	CASSLIQPQETQYF	TGCGCCAGCAGCTTGATACAACCCCAAGAGACCCAGTACTTC
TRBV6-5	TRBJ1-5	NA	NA	CASSYGPGGNQPQHF	TGTGCCAGCAGTTACGGACCCGGGGGCAATCAGCCCCAGCATTTT
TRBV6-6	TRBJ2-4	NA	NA	CASSNSDSKNIQYF	TGTGCCAGCAGTAACTCGGACAGCAAAAACATTCAGTACTTC